The present T cell receptor beta chain was sequenced within a study of cytomegalovirus exposure and HLA in healthy donors. Study summary: Researchers previously reported finding just under 120 million unique TCR beta sequences from approximately 200 million T cells. Points from the study as a whole: Researchers counted roughly 150 TCR beta chains as cytomegalovirus-associated. In a later analysis, TCR beta V- and J-gene trimming was associated with a missense DCLRE1C variant. Usually a TCR sequence was rare, but some public TCRs were found in many donors.

The CDR3 extends over 18 amino acids. V gave up 0 bases and J gave up 4 bases; unmatched junction bases: 11. A remark on this clone: The antigen is not known.

Primers included in the PCR were 60 Vbeta and 13 Jbeta primers. Profiled with immunoSEQ multiplex PCR; TCRdb holds only in-frame clones, not every one. The sample records 75,000 to 95,000 clones, over 50% being singletons. The chain joins TRBV5-3 to TRBJ2-3, with 10 bases lining up with TRBD2. TRBV5-3 is recorded as an ORF, its role being uncertain. The receptor was isolated from a man younger than 40 in good health and CMV-seronegative. Source material: PBMCs. Here the CDR3 reads CARSLVASGRKNSDTQYF. The CDR3 coding sequence is TGTGCCAGAAGCTTGGTCGCTAGCGGGAGAAAAAATTCAGATACGCAGTATTTT.